This TCR beta chain was identified during a study of blood T cell repertoires in COVID-19 (dated by TCRdb to about 2020). About the full investigation: The collaborator samples originated in the United States, Italy and Spain and spanned the acute and convalescent phases of COVID-19. The prospective study material was composed of cDNA or gDNA derived from T cells, B-cell-depleted T cells, or PBMCs. Subjects who had been exposed to COVID-19, were actively infected with it, or had recovered from it provided the deeply sampled blood TCRbeta repertoires that made up the dataset. The repertoires were released in a freely available public database intended as a resource for research on the immune response to SARS-CoV-2. The samples were drawn from two sources: the first 160 participants of the ongoing ImmuneRACE study, and fewer than 1,500 subjects contributed by 6 global collaborators. Nearly every sample came with metadata listing a de-identified subject ID, COVID-19 status, age in years and sex. Where HLA class I and class II types were available, the types were taken from metadata supplied by the sample provider, not from assay-based typing.

On the study overall, not on this receptor specifically: Clinical and demographic metadata were provided uncurated, with the amount varying by source and participant.

In its sample, this clone was seen once. It has no known antigen specificity. There are no base qualities to consult, and no much larger clone falls within one base. TCRbeta CDR3 regions were amplified from genomic DNA by means of the immunoSEQ Assay, a bias-controlled multiplex PCR. In the authors' own workflow: The number of nucleated cells in each sample was estimated from the amplification of reference gene primers within the assay. To quantify the absolute abundance of each unique TCRbeta CDR3 rearrangement, sequence reads were collapsed and filtered. For each sample, productive Simpson clonality was calculated as the square root of Simpson's diversity index over productive rearrangements. In TCRdb, the immuneACCESS table is reduced to in-frame sequences with V and J assigned. These tables do not hold every clone; where another copy was compared, an unresolved V gene accounts for under half, and the others remain unexplained. The D gene and trimming were derived from the DNA, and the V and J assignments and clone size from that table. This sample holds roughly 320,000 clones; 80% to 90% were observed only once. The ten largest clones take up about 4.2% of the sample.

Participants in the prospective study were enrolled through a virtual design, were aged about 18 to 100 years, and lived in some 24 United States geographic areas. In the prospective study, participants were assigned to cohorts based on the clinical history participants reported in a screening survey and a study questionnaire. ImmuneRACE Cohort 3 recovered participants were defined by two consecutive negative NP/OP PCR tests, healthcare professional clearance, or symptom resolution. In the prospective study, whole blood, serum and a nasopharyngeal or oropharyngeal swab were collected from each participant by mobile phlebotomists. Over an approximately 2-month period, participants in the prospective study had the option of providing additional blood draws and questionnaires. Blood samples from the prospective study were shipped frozen or at room temperature prior to DNA extraction. Material: PBMCs or T cells enriched from blood (not recorded which). This TCR was recovered from a young man who had recovered from COVID-19.

The nucleotide sequence reads as follows: TGTGCCAGCAGCTTACGAGCGGGTTGGGGCTACACCTTC. Protein translation: CASSLRAGWGYTF. The V and J genes are TRBV7-2 and TRBJ1-2; the D gene is unclear. According to the germline V gene, CDR1 reads SGHTA and CDR2 reads FQGNSA. A distance of 12 bases separates the germline ends of V and J, which lose 2 bases and 8 bases respectively. The CDR3 covers 13 residues, taking in both the cysteine and the phenylalanine. Only the CDR3 DNA stays, 39 bases, in frame from base 1.